The clone carrying this T cell receptor (beta chain) was seen repeatedly, ten times or more. Antigen: not known. Quantitative barcoded 5'-RACE was used to prepare TCR beta libraries. MiXCR, run by TCRdb on the 5' RACE reads, gives a single entry per CDR3 protein. In the table there are some 30,000 distinct CDR3 sequences, 7.2% of which are singletons. The entry originates in a study of CD8 T cells in ankylosing spondylitis. Study-wide results and caveats: Disease-linked clones reportedly showed significant enrichment in matched ankylosing spondylitis synovial fluid. Characteristic of ankylosing spondylitis blood, it appeared, was a TCR beta motif comprising several highly homologous variants. Disease-linked clones bore a CD8+ phenotype, appearing relatively rarely in peripheral blood.

V lost 0 bases to trimming and J lost 2 bases, with 12 bases between them. Germline V CDR1 and CDR2: DFQATT, SNEGSKA (reference sequence). The CDR3 is 15 residues long. The source is a male donor with ankylosing spondylitis or in good health (not recorded which). The specimen sequenced was blood, either unsorted or a sorted T cell fraction (not recorded which). This chain connects TRBV20-1 to TRBJ2-3; perhaps TRBD1 as D (5 bases). The CDR3 coding sequence is TGCAGTGCTAGAGATCATTCAGGGTCCACAGATACGCAGTATTTT. Translating it yields CSARDHSGSTDTQYF.